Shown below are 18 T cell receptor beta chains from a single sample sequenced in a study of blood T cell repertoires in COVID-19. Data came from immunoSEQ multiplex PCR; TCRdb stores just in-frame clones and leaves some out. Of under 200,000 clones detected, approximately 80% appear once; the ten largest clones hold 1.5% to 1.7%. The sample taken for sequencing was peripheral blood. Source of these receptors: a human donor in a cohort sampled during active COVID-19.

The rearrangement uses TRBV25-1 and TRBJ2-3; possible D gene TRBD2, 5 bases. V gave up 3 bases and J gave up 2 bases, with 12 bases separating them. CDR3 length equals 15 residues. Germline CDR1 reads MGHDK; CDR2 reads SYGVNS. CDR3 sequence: CASSDPGVVTDTQYF. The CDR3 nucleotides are TGTGCCAGCAGTGACCCCGGGGTGGTCACAGATACGCAGTATTTT.

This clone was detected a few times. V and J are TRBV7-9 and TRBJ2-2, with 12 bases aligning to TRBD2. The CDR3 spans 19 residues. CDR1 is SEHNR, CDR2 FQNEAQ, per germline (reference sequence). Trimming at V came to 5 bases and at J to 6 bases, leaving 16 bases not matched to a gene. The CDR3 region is CASSPRTLAGGLIAGELFF. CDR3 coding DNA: TGTGCCAGCAGCCCTCGCACACTAGCGGGGGGACTAATTGCCGGGGAGCTGTTTTTT.

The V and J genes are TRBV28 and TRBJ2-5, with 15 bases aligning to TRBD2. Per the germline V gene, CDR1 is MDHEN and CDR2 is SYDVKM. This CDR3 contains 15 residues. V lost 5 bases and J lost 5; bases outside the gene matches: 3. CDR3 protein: CASSPGLAGGETQYF. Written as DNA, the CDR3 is TGTGCCAGCAGTCCCGGACTAGCGGGAGGGGAGACCCAGTACTTC.

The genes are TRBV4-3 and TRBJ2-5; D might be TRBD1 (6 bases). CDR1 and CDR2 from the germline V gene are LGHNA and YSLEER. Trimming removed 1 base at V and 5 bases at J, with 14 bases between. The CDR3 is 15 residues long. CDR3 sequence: CASSQVRGRGETQYF. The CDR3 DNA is TGCGCCAGCAGCCAAGTCAGGGGTCGTGGGGAGACCCAGTACTTC.

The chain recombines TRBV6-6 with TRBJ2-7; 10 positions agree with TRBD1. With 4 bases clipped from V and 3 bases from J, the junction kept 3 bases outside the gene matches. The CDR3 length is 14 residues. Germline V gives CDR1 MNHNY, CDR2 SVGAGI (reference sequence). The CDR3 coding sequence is TGTGCCAGCAGTTTTGGGACAGGGGTCTACGAGCAGTACTTC. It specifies CASSFGTGVYEQYF.

The CDR3 loop is CASSPRQGYYNEQFF. CDR3 DNA sequence: TGTGCCAGCAGTCCGCGACAGGGCTACTACAATGAGCAGTTCTTC. V and J are TRBV27 and TRBJ2-1; TRBD1 matches at 7 bases. Unmatched junction bases numbered 7, after V lost 5 bases and J lost 3 bases. Germline values: CDR1 MNHEY, CDR2 SMNVEV (reference sequence). The CDR3 runs 15 residues.

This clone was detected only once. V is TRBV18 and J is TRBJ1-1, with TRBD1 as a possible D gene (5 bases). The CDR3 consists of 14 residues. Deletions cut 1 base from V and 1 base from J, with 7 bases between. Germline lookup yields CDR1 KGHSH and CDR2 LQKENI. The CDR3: CASSPLGQNTEAFF. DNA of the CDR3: TGTGCCAGCTCACCACTCGGACAGAACACTGAAGCTTTCTTT.

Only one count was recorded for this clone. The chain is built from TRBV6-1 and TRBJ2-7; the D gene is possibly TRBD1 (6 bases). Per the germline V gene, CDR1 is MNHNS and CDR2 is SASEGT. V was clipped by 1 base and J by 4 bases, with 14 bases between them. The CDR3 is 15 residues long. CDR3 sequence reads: CASSEGARGVYEQYF. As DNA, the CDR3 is TGTGCCAGCAGTGAAGGCGCCAGGGGAGTATACGAGCAGTACTTC.

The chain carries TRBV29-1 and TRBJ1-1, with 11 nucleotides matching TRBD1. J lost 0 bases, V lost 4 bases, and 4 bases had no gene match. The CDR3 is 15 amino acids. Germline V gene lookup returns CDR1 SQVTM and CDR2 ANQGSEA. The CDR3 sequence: CSVGDRGAMNTEAFF. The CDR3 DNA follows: TGCAGCGTTGGGGACAGGGGGGCCATGAACACTGAAGCTTTCTTT.

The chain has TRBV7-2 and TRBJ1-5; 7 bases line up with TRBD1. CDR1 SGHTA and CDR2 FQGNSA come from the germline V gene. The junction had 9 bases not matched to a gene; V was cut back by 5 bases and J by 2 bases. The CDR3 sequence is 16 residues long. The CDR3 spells CASSIRQGSGNQPQHF. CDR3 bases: TGTGCCAGCAGCATCCGACAGGGTAGCGGCAATCAGCCCCAGCATTTT.

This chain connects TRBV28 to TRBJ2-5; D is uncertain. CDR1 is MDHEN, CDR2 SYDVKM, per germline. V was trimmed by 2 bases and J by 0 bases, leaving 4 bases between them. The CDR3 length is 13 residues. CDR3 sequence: CASSLVNQETQYF. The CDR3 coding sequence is TGTGCCAGCAGTTTAGTAAACCAAGAGACCCAGTACTTC.

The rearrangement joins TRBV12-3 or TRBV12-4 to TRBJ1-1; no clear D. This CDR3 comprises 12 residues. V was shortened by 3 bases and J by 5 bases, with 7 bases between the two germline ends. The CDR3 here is CASSLSSTEAFF. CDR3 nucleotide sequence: TGTGCCAGCAGTTTGAGTTCAACTGAAGCTTTCTTT.

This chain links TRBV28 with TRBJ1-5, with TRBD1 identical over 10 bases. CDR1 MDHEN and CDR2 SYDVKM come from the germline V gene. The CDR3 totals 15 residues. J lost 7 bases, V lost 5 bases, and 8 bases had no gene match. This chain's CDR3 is CASSLGTGVEQPQHF. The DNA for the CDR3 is TGTGCCAGCAGTCTTGGGACAGGGGTAGAGCAGCCCCAGCATTTT.

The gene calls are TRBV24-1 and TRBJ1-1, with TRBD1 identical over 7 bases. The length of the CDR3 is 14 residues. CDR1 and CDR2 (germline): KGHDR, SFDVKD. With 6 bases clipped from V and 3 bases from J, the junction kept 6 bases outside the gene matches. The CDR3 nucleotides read TGTGCCACCAGTAAGACAGGGTTGGACACTGAAGCTTTCTTT. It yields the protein CATSKTGLDTEAFF.

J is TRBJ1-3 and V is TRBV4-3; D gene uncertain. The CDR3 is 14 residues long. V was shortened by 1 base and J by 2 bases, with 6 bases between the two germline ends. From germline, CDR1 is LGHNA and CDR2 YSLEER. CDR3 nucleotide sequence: TGCGCCAGCAGCCAAGTATATCCTGGAAACACCATATATTTT. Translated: CASSQVYPGNTIYF.

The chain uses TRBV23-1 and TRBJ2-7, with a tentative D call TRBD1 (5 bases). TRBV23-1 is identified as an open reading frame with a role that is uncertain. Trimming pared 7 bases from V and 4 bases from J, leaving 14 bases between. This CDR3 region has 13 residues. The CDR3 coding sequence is TGCGCCAGCAAGGAGACAGTGATATACGAGCAGTACTTC. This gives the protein CASKETVIYEQYF.

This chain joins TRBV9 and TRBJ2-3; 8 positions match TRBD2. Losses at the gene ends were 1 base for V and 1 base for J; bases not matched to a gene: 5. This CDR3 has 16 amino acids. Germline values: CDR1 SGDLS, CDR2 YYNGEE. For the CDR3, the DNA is TGTGCCAGCAGCGTATATAGCGGGGCGGGCACAGATACGCAGTATTTT. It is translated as CASSVYSGAGTDTQYF.

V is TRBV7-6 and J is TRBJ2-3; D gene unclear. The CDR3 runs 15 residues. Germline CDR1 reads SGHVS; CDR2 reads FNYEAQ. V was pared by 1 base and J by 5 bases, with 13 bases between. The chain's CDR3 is CASSLGRSRGDTQYF. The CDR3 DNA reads TGTGCCAGCAGCTTAGGGCGGTCCCGAGGAGATACGCAGTATTTT.